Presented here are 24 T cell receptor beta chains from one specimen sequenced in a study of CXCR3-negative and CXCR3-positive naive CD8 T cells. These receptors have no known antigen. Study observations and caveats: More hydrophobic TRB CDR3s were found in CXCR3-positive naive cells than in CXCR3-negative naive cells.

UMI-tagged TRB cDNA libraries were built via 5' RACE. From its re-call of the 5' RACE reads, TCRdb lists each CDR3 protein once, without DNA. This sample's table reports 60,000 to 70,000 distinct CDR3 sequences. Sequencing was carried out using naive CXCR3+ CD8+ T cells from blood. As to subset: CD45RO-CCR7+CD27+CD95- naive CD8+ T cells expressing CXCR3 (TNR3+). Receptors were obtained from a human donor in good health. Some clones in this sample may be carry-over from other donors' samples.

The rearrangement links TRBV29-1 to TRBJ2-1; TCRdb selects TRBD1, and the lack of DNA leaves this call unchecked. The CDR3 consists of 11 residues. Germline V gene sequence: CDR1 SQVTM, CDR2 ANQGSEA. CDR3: CSASGVHEQFF.

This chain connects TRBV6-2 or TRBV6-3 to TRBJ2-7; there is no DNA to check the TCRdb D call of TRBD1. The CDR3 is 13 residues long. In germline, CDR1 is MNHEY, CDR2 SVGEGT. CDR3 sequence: CASSGALSYEQYF.

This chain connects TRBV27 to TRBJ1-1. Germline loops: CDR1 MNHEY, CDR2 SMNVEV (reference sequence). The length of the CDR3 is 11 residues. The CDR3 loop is CASTQNTEAFF.

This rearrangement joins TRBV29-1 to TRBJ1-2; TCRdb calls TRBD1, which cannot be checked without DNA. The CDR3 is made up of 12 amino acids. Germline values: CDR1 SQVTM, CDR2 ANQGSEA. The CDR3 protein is CSVPTGDYGYTF. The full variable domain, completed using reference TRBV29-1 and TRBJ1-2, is SAVISQKPSRDICQRGTSLTIQCQVDSQVTMMFWYRQQPGQSLTLIATANQGSEATYESGFVIDKFPISRPNLTFSTLTVSNMSPEDSSIYLCSVPTGDYGYTFGSGTRLTVV.

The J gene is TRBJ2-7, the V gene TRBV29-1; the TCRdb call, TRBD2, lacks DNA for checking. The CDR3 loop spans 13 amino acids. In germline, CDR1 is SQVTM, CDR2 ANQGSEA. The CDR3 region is CSVVEGSPYEQYF.

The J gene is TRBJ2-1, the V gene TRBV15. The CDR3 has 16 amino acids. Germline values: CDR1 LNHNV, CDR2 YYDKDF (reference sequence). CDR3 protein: CATSRDFLGRYNEQFF.

The CDR3 sequence: CASSRPGQGAYEQYF. The chain has TRBV4-1 and TRBJ2-7; checking the TCRdb D call of TRBD1 is not possible without DNA. The germline CDR1 and CDR2 sequences are MGHRA and YSYEKL. The CDR3 spans 15 residues.

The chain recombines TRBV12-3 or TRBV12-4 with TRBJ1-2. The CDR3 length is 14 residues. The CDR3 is CASSLSLVFYGYTF.

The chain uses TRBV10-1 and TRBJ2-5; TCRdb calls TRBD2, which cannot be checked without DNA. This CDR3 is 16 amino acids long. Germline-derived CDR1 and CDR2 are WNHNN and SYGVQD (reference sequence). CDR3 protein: CASSEGFGDLGKTQYF.

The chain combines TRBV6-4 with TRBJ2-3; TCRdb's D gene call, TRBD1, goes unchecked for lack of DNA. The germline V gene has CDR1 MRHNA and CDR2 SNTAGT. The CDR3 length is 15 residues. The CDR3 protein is CASSEQGESADTQYF.

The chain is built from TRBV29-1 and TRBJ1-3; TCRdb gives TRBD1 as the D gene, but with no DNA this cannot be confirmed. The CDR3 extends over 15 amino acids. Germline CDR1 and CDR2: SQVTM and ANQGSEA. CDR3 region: CSVEAWGRSGNTIYF.

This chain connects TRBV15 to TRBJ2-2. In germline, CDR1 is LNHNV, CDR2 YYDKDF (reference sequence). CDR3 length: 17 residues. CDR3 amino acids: CATSRDRWGTFSGELFF.

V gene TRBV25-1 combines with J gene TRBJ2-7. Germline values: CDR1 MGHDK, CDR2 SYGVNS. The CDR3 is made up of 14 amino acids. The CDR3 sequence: CASSEFLTSTEQYF.

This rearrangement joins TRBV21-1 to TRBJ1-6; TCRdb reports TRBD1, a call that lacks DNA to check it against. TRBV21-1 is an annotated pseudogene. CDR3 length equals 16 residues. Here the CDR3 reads CASSKLGQKGDSPLHF.

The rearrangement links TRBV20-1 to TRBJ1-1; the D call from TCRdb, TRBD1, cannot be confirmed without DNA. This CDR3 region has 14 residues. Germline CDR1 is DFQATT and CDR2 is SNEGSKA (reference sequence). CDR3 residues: CSARDLRGITEAFF.

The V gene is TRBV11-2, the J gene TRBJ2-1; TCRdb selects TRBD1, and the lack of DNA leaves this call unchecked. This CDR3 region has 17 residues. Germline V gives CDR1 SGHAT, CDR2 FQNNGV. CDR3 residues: CASSLRAPGVDQGEQFF. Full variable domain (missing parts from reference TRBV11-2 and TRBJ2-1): EAGVAQSPRYKIIEKRQSVAFWCNPISGHATLYWYQQILGQGPKLLIQFQNNGVVDDSQLPKDRFSAERLKGVDSTLKIQPAKLEDSAVYLCASSLRAPGVDQGEQFFGPGTRLTVL.

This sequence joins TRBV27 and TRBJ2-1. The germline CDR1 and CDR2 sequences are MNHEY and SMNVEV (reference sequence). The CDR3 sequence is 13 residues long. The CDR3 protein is CASSLTQSGEQFF.

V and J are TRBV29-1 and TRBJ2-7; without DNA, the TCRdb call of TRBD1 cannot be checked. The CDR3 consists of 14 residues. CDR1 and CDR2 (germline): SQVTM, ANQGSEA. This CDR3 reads CSASPGTDIYEQYF.

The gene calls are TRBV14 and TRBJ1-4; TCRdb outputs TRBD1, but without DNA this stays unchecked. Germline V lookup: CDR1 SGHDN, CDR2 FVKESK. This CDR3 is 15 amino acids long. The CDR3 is CASSQAPTTGGKLFF.

The CDR3 region is CASRPLDRPRLYF. The gene calls are TRBV12-3 or TRBV12-4 and TRBJ2-4; the D gene TCRdb calls, TRBD1, cannot be checked with no DNA. This CDR3 has 13 residues.

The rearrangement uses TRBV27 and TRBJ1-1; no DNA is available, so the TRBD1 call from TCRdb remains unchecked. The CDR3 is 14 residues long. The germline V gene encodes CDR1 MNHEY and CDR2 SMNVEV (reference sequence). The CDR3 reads CASASGAMNTEAFF.

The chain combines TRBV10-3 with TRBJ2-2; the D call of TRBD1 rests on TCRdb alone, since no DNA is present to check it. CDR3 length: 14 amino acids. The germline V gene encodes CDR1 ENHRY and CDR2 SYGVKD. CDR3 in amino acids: CAINPGQGIGELFF.

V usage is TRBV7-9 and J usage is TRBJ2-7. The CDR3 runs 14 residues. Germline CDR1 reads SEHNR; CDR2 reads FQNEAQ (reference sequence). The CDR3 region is CASSLDGYSYEQYF.

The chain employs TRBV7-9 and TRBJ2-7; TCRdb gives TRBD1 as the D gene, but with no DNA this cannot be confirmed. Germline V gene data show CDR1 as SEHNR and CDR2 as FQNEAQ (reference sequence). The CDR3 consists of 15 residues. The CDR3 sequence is CASSSGQALTYEQYF.